What follows are 15 T cell receptor beta chains derived from one specimen sequenced in a study of T cell responses to AZD1222 COVID-19 vaccine. Assay used: immunoSEQ multiplex PCR; TCRdb lists only in-frame clones, some missing. The sample has over 150,000 clones, roughly nine tenths seen once. This specimen was peripheral blood, taken on day 0 of MenACWY control vaccination. Receptors were obtained from an adult in good health.

The chain employs TRBV12-2 and TRBJ2-2; the table's TRBD2 call for D was not verified on the DNA. TRBV12-2 has pseudogene status. CDR3 length equals 18 residues. The CDR3 DNA follows: TGTGCAAGTCGCTTTATCGGGACTAGCGGGACGAACACCGGGGAGCTGTTTTTT. Its translation: CASRFIGTSGTNTGELFF.

The chain joins TRBV27 to TRBJ1-3; the D is unclear. The germline V gene encodes CDR1 MNHEY and CDR2 SMNVEV (reference sequence). The length of the CDR3 is 14 residues. V lost 2 bases to trimming and J lost 4 bases, with 9 bases between them. CDR3 sequence: CASSLKASGNTIYF. CDR3 sequence (DNA): TGTGCCAGCAGTTTAAAGGCGTCCGGAAACACCATATATTTT.

The rearrangement uses TRBV2 and TRBJ2-1; 7 bases are shared with TRBD2. Germline values: CDR1 SNHLY, CDR2 FYNNEI. V shed 2 bases, J shed 1 base, and the junction held 5 bases outside the gene matches. There are 16 residues in the CDR3. This CDR3 is CASSETSVYSYNEQFF. CDR3 in DNA: TGTGCCAGCAGTGAAACTAGCGTCTATTCCTACAATGAGCAGTTCTTC.

The CDR3 is CASSKTGTGDYEQYF. The CDR3 DNA sequence: TGTGCCAGCAGCAAAACCGGGACAGGGGACTACGAGCAGTACTTC. The chain combines TRBV21-1 with TRBJ2-7; the table's D call, TRBD1, was not checked against the DNA. TRBV21-1 is noted as a pseudogene. This CDR3 spans 15 amino acids.

The chain is built from TRBV11-2 and TRBJ1-4, with 7 bases fitting TRBD1. V shed 5 bases and J 6 bases; nucleotides not matched to a gene: 18. CDR1 is SGHAT, CDR2 FQNNGV, per germline. There are 18 residues in the CDR3. For the CDR3, the DNA is TGTGCCAGCAGCCCCTCTCCCAGGGGGGGACGGGGAGATGAAAAACTGTTTTTT. It specifies CASSPSPRGGRGDEKLFF.

The chain joins TRBV16 to TRBJ2-7; no clear D gene. Germline V lookup: CDR1 KGHSY, CDR2 FQNENV. The V gene lost 5 bases and the J gene lost 2 bases, with 13 bases spanning the gap. The CDR3 loop spans 14 amino acids. CDR3 in amino acids: CASSYHAAAYEQYV. DNA for the CDR3: TGTGCCAGCAGCTACCACGCCGCAGCCTACGAGCAGTACGTC.

V and J are TRBV19 and TRBJ2-1; weak D call: TRBD1 (5 bases). CDR1 and CDR2 from the germline V gene are LNHDA and SQIVND (reference sequence). Trimming shortened V by 10 bases and J by 0 bases, and 13 bases separated the two germline ends. The CDR3 is 14 amino acids. For the CDR3, the DNA is TGTGCCACCAAAAGGACACTCTCCTACAATGAGCAGTTCTTC. Translating gives CATKRTLSYNEQFF.

The V call is TRBV11-3, the J call TRBJ2-3; TRBD2 aligns across 9 bases. CDR1 and CDR2 from the germline V gene are SGHNT and YENEEA. This CDR3 has 15 residues. J gave up 0 bases and V 6 bases, and 4 bases lay outside the gene matches. CDR3 DNA sequence: TGTGCCAGCAGGACTAGCGGTGCTAGCACAGATACGCAGTATTTT. Amino acid sequence: CASRTSGASTDTQYF. Based on the CDR3 plus reference TRBV11-3 and TRBJ2-3, the full variable domain is EAGVVQSPRYKIIEKKQPVAFWCNPISGHNTLYWYLQNLGQGPELLIRYENEEAVDDSQLPKDRFSAERLKGVDSTLKIQPAELGDSAVYLCASRTSGASTDTQYFGPGTRLTVL.

V is TRBV28 and J is TRBJ2-7, with 8 bases that match TRBD1. CDR3 length equals 15 residues. J lost 1 base, V lost 4 bases, and 6 bases had no gene match. The germline V gene has CDR1 MDHEN and CDR2 SYDVKM. The DNA for the CDR3 is TGTGCCAGCAGTTCCGCGGGACAGGAGTCCTACGAGCAGTACTTC. It is translated as CASSSAGQESYEQYF.

This clone was picked up one time. The chain combines TRBV4-1 with TRBJ1-2; 7 bases are a match to TRBD1. Trimming cost V 0 bases and J 4 bases; bases outside gene matches: 5. Germline assignment: CDR1 MGHRA and CDR2 YSYEKL. This CDR3 spans 15 amino acids. CDR3 sequence: CASSQDAGGGYGYTF. For the CDR3, the DNA is TGCGCCAGCAGCCAAGATGCAGGGGGAGGCTATGGCTACACCTTC.

The chain is built from TRBV19 and TRBJ1-5; 7 bases are a match to TRBD1. Trimming removed 10 bases from V and 3 bases from J; junction bases left unmatched: 6. The CDR3 spans 13 residues. CDR1 and CDR2 (germline): LNHDA, SQIVND (reference sequence). The CDR3 region is CAMGDRNNQPQHF. The CDR3 DNA is TGTGCCATGGGGGACAGAAACAATCAGCCCCAGCATTTT. Full variable domain (missing parts from reference TRBV19 and TRBJ1-5): DGGITQSPKYLFRKEGQNVTLSCEQNLNHDAMYWYRQDPGQGLRLIYYSQIVNDFQKGDIAEGYSVSREKKESFPLTVTSAQKNPTAFYLCAMGDRNNQPQHFGDGTRLSIL.

This clone was seen repeatedly, ten times or more. The chain couples TRBV7-2 to TRBJ2-1, with a tentative D call TRBD1 (5 bases). Germline CDR1 reads SGHTA; CDR2 reads FQGNSA. Trimming removed 2 bases from V and 9 bases from J, with 11 bases in between. CDR3 length equals 13 residues. The chain's CDR3 is CASSLQGAGEQFF. The CDR3 DNA reads as TGTGCCAGCAGCTTACAAGGGGCAGGTGAGCAGTTCTTC.

The genes are TRBV28 and TRBJ2-6; no clear D. In germline, CDR1 is MDHEN, CDR2 SYDVKM. This CDR3 spans 16 amino acids. Trimming stripped 7 bases from V and 1 base from J, with 14 bases between. Here the CDR3 DNA reads TGTGCCAGCATATCCGAGGTCGCGTCTGGGGCCAACGTCCTGACTTTC. It specifies CASISEVASGANVLTF.

The chain couples TRBV10-3 to TRBJ2-3, with 8 bases matching TRBD2. Trimming removed 11 bases from V and 0 bases from J; junction bases left unmatched: 7. Germline V gene sequence: CDR1 ENHRY, CDR2 SYGVKD. This CDR3 is 14 amino acids long. CDR3 residues: CAGRGGLSTDTQYF. CDR3 DNA: TGTGCCGGCCGCGGGGGGCTTAGCACAGATACGCAGTATTTT.

The V and J genes are TRBV29-1 and TRBJ2-7, with D possibly matching TRBD1 (6 bases). The length of the CDR3 is 12 residues. V lost 5 bases to trimming and J lost 2 bases, with 10 bases between them. The germline V gene has CDR1 SQVTM and CDR2 ANQGSEA. The DNA for the CDR3 is TGCAGCGTTAGGGACAATGCCTACGAGCAGTACGTC. Translated: CSVRDNAYEQYV.